This TCR beta chain was documented in a study of blood T cell dynamics during melanoma immunotherapy. Only in-frame clones appear in the TCRdb table, and some are missing; sequencing was by immunoSEQ multiplex PCR. The table includes roughly 13,000 clones, 86% detected once. Time point defined: pre-treatment baseline. Blood was drawn before treatment and at week 3 after checkpoint blockade. No patient had earlier systemic cancer treatment, concurrent immunosuppressants, or another active cancer. Overall study findings and caveats: Clones driving repertoire changes may be melanoma-specific or general immune activation.

This clone was counted only a few times. Its target is not known. The CDR3 loop spans 15 amino acids. Germline CDR1 is MNHEY and CDR2 is SMNVEV (reference sequence). Trimming took 2 bases from V and 1 from J, leaving 9 bases between them. The TCR was taken from a human donor with melanoma. Here the sequenced sample was blood, taken from a patient treated with checkpoint blockade. The J gene is TRBJ1-5, the V gene TRBV27, with D possibly being TRBD1 (6 bases). Here the CDR3 reads CASSLAGTSNQPQHF. CDR3 nucleotides: TGTGCCAGCAGTTTAGCCGGGACAAGCAATCAGCCCCAGCATTTT.